Each of the 20 T cell receptor beta chains below was sequenced from the same sample in a study of blood T cell repertoires in COVID-19. The protocol was immunoSEQ multiplex PCR, while the TCRdb copy is restricted to in-frame clones and leaves out a portion. The sample shows roughly 290,000 clones, around 87% of them seen only once. The sample was peripheral blood. Receptors originate from a woman between 50 and 59 years old who had recovered from COVID-19.

The J gene is TRBJ1-1, the V gene TRBV27; 9 bases map to TRBD1. V shed 5 bases and J 7 bases; nucleotides not matched to a gene: 14. The CDR3 sequence is 16 residues long. Germline V gene sequence: CDR1 MNHEY, CDR2 SMNVEV (reference sequence). In DNA, the CDR3 is TGTGCCAGCAGTACGACAGGGGGAATCCCCGGCTATGAAGCTTTCTTT. Its translation is CASSTTGGIPGYEAFF.

This clone was found a few times. V gene TRBV12-3 or TRBV12-4 combines with J gene TRBJ1-5; no clear D gene. The CDR3 contains 12 residues. Deletions cut 3 bases from V and 5 bases from J, with 5 bases between. The CDR3 DNA follows: TGTGCCAGCAGTTTCGCGGATCAGCCCCAGCATTTT. Protein: CASSFADQPQHF.

This rearrangement joins TRBV28 to TRBJ1-1, with 7 bases identical to TRBD1. This CDR3 region has 13 residues. Germline assignment: CDR1 MDHEN and CDR2 SYDVKM. With 5 bases clipped from V and 6 bases from J, the junction kept 6 bases outside the gene matches. CDR3 amino acids: CASSRPGTAEAFF. For the CDR3, the DNA is TGTGCCAGCAGTCGCCCCGGGACAGCTGAAGCTTTCTTT.

This sequence joins TRBV28 and TRBJ1-2; D unclear. The V end lost 6 bases, the J end lost 2 bases, and 10 bases lay between the germline ends. Germline V gene lookup returns CDR1 MDHEN and CDR2 SYDVKM. There are 13 residues in the CDR3. This CDR3 reads CASRPGINYGYTF. CDR3 DNA sequence: TGTGCCAGCAGGCCGGGGATAAACTATGGCTACACCTTC.

This clone was picked up a small number of times. The rearrangement links TRBV2 to TRBJ1-6, with a weak D call TRBD1 (5 bases). Germline CDR1 and CDR2: SNHLY and FYNNEI. This CDR3 has 12 amino acids. V was shortened by 0 bases and J by 14 bases, with 8 bases between the two germline ends. CDR3 bases: TGTGCCAGCAGTGAAGCGGGGCTAACCCTCCACTTT. Its translation: CASSEAGLTLHF.

The chain uses TRBV25-1 and TRBJ2-1; 8 bases are shared with TRBD1. Germline V lookup: CDR1 MGHDK, CDR2 SYGVNS. The ends lost 2 bases at V and 7 bases at J; junction bases unmatched: 7. The CDR3 contains 15 residues. The CDR3 DNA reads TGTGCCAGCAGTGAACCCGGGACAGGATTTAATGAGCAGTTCTTC. This encodes CASSEPGTGFNEQFF.

The V and J genes are TRBV11-2 and TRBJ2-7, with D uncertain. The germline gives CDR1 SGHAT, CDR2 FQNNGV. This CDR3 contains 14 residues. The V end was cut by 1 base, the J end by 2 bases, with 9 bases between. Here the CDR3 DNA reads TGTGCCAGCAGCTTAGGGCACAGACCCTACGAGCAGTACTTC. It translates to CASSLGHRPYEQYF.

This clone was seen a few times. The V and J genes are TRBV27 and TRBJ2-7; 8 bases are shared with TRBD2. V lost 3 bases to trimming and J lost 0 bases; unmatched junction nucleotides: 4. Germline V gene data show CDR1 as MNHEY and CDR2 as SMNVEV (reference sequence). There are 15 residues in the CDR3. CDR3 sequence: CASSFRSGGSYEQYF. The CDR3 DNA sequence: TGTGCCAGCAGTTTTCGGAGCGGGGGCTCCTACGAGCAGTACTTC.

This chain joins TRBV11-1 and TRBJ1-2; 7 nucleotides line up with TRBD1. From germline, CDR1 is SGHAT and CDR2 FQDESV (reference sequence). This CDR3 spans 13 amino acids. V dropped 5 bases and J dropped 2; count of bases not matched to a gene: 2. Here the CDR3 DNA reads TGTGCCAGCAGCGCGACAGGGAACTATGGCTACACCTTC. Its protein product is CASSATGNYGYTF.

V usage is TRBV7-6 and J usage is TRBJ1-3, with 7 bases aligning to TRBD1. V lost 2 bases and J lost 4; bases outside the gene matches: 8. This CDR3 has 16 amino acids. Germline CDR1 SGHVS, CDR2 FNYEAQ. The DNA for the CDR3 is TGTGCCAGCAGCTTATCCCGACAGGGTGTGGGAAACACCATATATTTT. Translated, it gives CASSLSRQGVGNTIYF.

The genes are TRBV18 and TRBJ2-4; D is perhaps TRBD2 (5 bases). Trimming cost V 3 bases and J 14 bases, with 14 bases left between them. The CDR3 spans 12 residues. Germline CDR1 reads KGHSH; CDR2 reads LQKENI. This CDR3 is CASSPGLPEEYF. The CDR3, as DNA: TGTGCCAGCTCACCCGGACTGCCTGAGGAGTACTTC.

As DNA, the CDR3 is TGTGCCATCAGTGGGACAGAAGAATCCCCTAACTATGGCTACACCTTC. Translated, it gives CAISGTEESPNYGYTF. V usage is TRBV10-3 and J usage is TRBJ1-2, with D perhaps matching TRBD1 (6 bases). The V gene's germline CDR1 is ENHRY and CDR2 SYGVKD. Trimming took off 4 bases at V and 0 bases at J, with 15 bases between the two ends. CDR3 length equals 16 residues.

The chain joins TRBV2 to TRBJ2-5, with a weak D call TRBD2 (6 bases). V lost 7 bases, J lost 5 bases, and 17 bases lay in between. The CDR3 spans 14 residues. Per germline, CDR1 SNHLY and CDR2 FYNNEI. CDR3 sequence reads: CASNFAGRGETQYF. The CDR3 nucleotides read TGTGCCAGCAATTTTGCGGGAAGGGGTGAGACCCAGTACTTC.

CDR3 DNA sequence: TGTGCCAGCAGCCGCGGACAGACCTCTGGAAACACCATATATTTT. It yields the protein CASSRGQTSGNTIYF. The chain recombines TRBV6-5 with TRBJ1-3; perhaps TRBD1 as D (6 bases). Germline CDR1 reads MNHEY; CDR2 reads SVGAGI. V dropped 6 bases and J dropped 0 bases, with 12 bases sitting between them. The CDR3 has 15 amino acids.

The table lists this clone with a few counts. CDR3 protein: CASEGLKNEQFF. The CDR3 DNA reads TGTGCTAGCGAGGGACTAAAAAATGAGCAGTTCTTC. The chain recombines TRBV12-5 with TRBJ2-1, with 7 bases fitting TRBD2. This CDR3 spans 12 amino acids. V shed 9 bases and J 7 bases; nucleotides not matched to a gene: 6. Germline V gives CDR1 LGHNT, CDR2 FRNRAP.

This sequence joins TRBV19 and TRBJ1-2; D ambiguous. With 3 bases removed from V and 0 bases from J, the gap between germline ends came to 8 bases. Germline CDR1 and CDR2: LNHDA and SQIVND (reference sequence). This CDR3 is built from 14 residues. The CDR3 DNA sequence: TGTGCCAGTAGTATTGTCCAGTCTAACTATGGCTACACCTTC. The encoded protein is CASSIVQSNYGYTF.

The V and J genes are TRBV28 and TRBJ1-6, with TRBD1 matching 7 bases. The CDR3 is made up of 16 amino acids. The junction had 3 bases not matched to a gene; V was cut back by 4 bases and J by 0 bases. Germline values: CDR1 MDHEN, CDR2 SYDVKM. The CDR3 DNA sequence: TGTGCCAGCAGTTCGTGGGACAGCTCCTATAATTCACCCCTCCACTTT. This gives the protein CASSSWDSSYNSPLHF.

This chain joins TRBV2 and TRBJ1-2; a weak D match, TRBD1 (6 bases). Deletions cut 6 bases from V and 3 bases from J, with 17 bases between. Germline V gene sequence: CDR1 SNHLY, CDR2 FYNNEI. The CDR3 totals 15 residues. CDR3 nucleotides: TGTGCCAGCAGCGAGACGACCGGACAGTACTATGGCTACACCTTC. Its translation is CASSETTGQYYGYTF.

This clone has only one observation. This chain links TRBV5-1 with TRBJ2-5, with 16 positions matching TRBD2. The length of the CDR3 is 17 residues. V lost 5 bases and J lost 5; bases outside the gene matches: 9. CDR1 SGHRS and CDR2 YFSETQ come from the germline V gene. The CDR3 spells CASRPGTSGRAGETQYF. Here the CDR3 DNA reads TGCGCCAGCAGACCCGGGACTAGCGGGAGGGCCGGGGAGACCCAGTACTTC.

The rearrangement uses TRBV28 and TRBJ1-2, with 9 positions matching TRBD1. V lost 10 bases, J lost 8 bases, and 11 bases stayed unmatched. CDR1 and CDR2 from the germline V gene are MDHEN and SYDVKM. The CDR3 length is 13 residues. The CDR3 spells CATNRGDREGYTF. CDR3 sequence (DNA): TGTGCCACCAACCGAGGGGACAGGGAAGGCTACACCTTC.